The present T cell receptor beta chain was sequenced within a study of blood T cell repertoires in COVID-19. About the research overall: T cells, B-cell-depleted T cells, or PBMCs provided the cDNA or gDNA that served as material.

Original analysis: Nucleated cell counts were estimated from reference gene primer amplification. Method: immunoSEQ multiplex PCR; TCRdb's copy keeps in-frame clones and lacks some. The V and J calls and clone size come from that table; D and trimming were worked out from the DNA. The sample lists some 88,000 clones, about 89% seen once, with 1.8% in the top ten. Germline CDR1 SEHNR, CDR2 FQNEAQ (reference sequence). The CDR3 is made up of 14 amino acids. The V end was cut by 3 bases, the J end by 1 base, with 10 bases between. The receptor was isolated from a human donor with active COVID-19. The donor label of this sample is uncertain. The sample was peripheral blood. The V and J genes are TRBV7-9 and TRBJ2-7, with D possibly matching TRBD1 (5 bases). CDR3 in DNA: TGTGCCAGCAGCTTTCCGGACACGTCCTACGAGCAGTACTTC. Protein product: CASSFPDTSYEQYF.